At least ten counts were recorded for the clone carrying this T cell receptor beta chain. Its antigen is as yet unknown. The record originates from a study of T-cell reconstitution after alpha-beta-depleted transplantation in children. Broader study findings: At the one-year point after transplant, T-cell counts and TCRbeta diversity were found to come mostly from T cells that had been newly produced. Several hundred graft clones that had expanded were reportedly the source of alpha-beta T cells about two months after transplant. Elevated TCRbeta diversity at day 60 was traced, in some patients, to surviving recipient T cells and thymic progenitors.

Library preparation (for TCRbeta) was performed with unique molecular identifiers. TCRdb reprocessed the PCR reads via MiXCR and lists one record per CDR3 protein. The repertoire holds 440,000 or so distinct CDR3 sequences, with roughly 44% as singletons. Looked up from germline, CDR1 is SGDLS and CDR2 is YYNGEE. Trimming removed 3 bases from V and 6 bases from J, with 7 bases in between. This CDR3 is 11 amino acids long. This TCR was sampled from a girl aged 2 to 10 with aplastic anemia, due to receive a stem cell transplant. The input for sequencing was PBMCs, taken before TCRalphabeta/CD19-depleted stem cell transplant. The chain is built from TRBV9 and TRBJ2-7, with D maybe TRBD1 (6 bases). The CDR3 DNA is TGTGCCAGCAGCGGAGGGGGCGAGCAGTACTTC. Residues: CASSGGGEQYF.